The table lists the clone carrying this TCR beta chain with a few counts. Data came from immunoSEQ multiplex PCR; TCRdb stores just in-frame clones and leaves some out. The repertoire holds about 99,000 clones, with around 84% as singletons. The data stem from a study of blood T cell repertoires in COVID-19. Study summary: Samples taken during acute and convalescent COVID-19 were collected in the United States, Italy and Spain. T cells, B-cell-depleted T cells, or PBMCs provided the cDNA or gDNA that served as material.

The CDR3 spans 15 residues. V was clipped by 5 bases and J by 2 bases; unmatched bases: 9. Germline loops: CDR1 SGHRS, CDR2 YFSETQ. The sequence came from a man aged 65-85 years with active or convalescent COVID-19. Sequencing was done on a sample of peripheral blood. The chain recombines TRBV5-1 with TRBJ1-2; TRBD1 matches 7 bases. The CDR3 protein is CASRQPGTENYGYTF. The CDR3 DNA reads as TGCGCCAGCAGGCAACCCGGGACAGAGAACTATGGCTACACCTTC. Looking up the rest from reference TRBV5-1 and TRBJ1-2 gives the full variable domain: KAGVTQTPRYLIKTRGQQVTLSCSPISGHRSVSWYQQTPGQGLQFLFEYFSETQRNKGNFPGRFSGRQFSNSRSEMNVSTLELGDSALYLCASRQPGTENYGYTFGSGTRLTVV.